A single sample is the source of the 9 T cell receptor beta chains below, sequenced in a study of tumor-infiltrating lymphocytes in primary liver carcinoma. Alongside blood RNA obtained from unsorted whole blood, germline DNA was also extracted. A constant-region primer primed TCR beta cDNA synthesis from roughly 500 ng of total RNA. Libraries covering TCR beta were generated through three nested multiplex PCR rounds (using a slightly modified ARM-PCR). PCR rounds one and two used TRBV1-TRBV30 forward primers with a C-beta reverse primer for around 11 cycles each. Using its own MiXCR run on the multiplex PCR reads, TCRdb lists one record per CDR3 protein. This table has approximately 300,000 distinct CDR3 sequences, about 60% appearing once. The sequenced sample consisted of peripheral blood. Receptors were obtained from a man in his forties with primary liver carcinoma and hepatitis B virus infection.

The chain carries TRBV19 and TRBJ1-2; D perhaps matches TRBD1 (6 bases). The germline V and J ends were trimmed by 7 bases and 3 bases, with 21 bases remaining between them. Looked up from germline, CDR1 is LNHDA and CDR2 is SQIVND (reference sequence). The CDR3 is made up of 16 amino acids. This CDR3 reads CASIPPTGSRDYGYTF. CDR3 coding DNA: TGTGCCAGTATCCCCCCCACAGGGTCGAGGGACTATGGCTACACCTTC. Using reference TRBV19 and TRBJ1-2 for the parts outside the CDR3, the full variable domain is DGGITQSPKYLFRKEGQNVTLSCEQNLNHDAMYWYRQDPGQGLRLIYYSQIVNDFQKGDIAEGYSVSREKKESFPLTVTSAQKNPTAFYLCASIPPTGSRDYGYTFGSGTRLTVV.

In regard to this clonotype: The junction shows a germline mismatch at one end, possibly a read error. The chain recombines TRBV12-3 or TRBV12-4 with TRBJ2-1, with 15 positions matching TRBD2. This CDR3 region has 15 residues. In DNA form, the CDR3 reads TGTACCAGCAGTCCGGGACTAGCGGGAGGACATGAGCAGTTCTTC. Its translation: CTSSPGLAGGHEQFF.

This clonotype was seen a single time. The gene calls are TRBV28 and TRBJ2-7; D gene ambiguous. The last part of the DNA fits TRBJ2-1 better; the J call may be wrong. Germline V gene sequence: CDR1 MDHEN, CDR2 SYDVKM. This CDR3 has 11 amino acids. The CDR3 DNA follows: TGTGCCAGCGGGCAGTGGTACGAGCAGTTCTTC. This translates into CASGQWYEQFF.

Regarding this clonotype: One end of the junction fails to match germline, which may point to a read error. The chain employs TRBV6-5 and TRBJ2-3, with 7 positions matching TRBD2. The CDR3 spans 14 residues. Germline CDR1 is MNHEY and CDR2 is SVGAGI. The CDR3 DNA is TGTACCATCGATCGCGGACTAGAGGAAGATACGCACTATTTT. Protein: CTIDRGLEEDTHYF.

In its sample, this clonotype was seen a few times. This rearrangement joins TRBV7-9 to TRBJ2-3; D remains ambiguous. This CDR3 has 13 residues. V was trimmed by 5 bases and J by 4 bases, leaving 10 bases between them. Germline V CDR1 and CDR2: SEHNR, FQNEAQ (reference sequence). In DNA form, the CDR3 reads TGTGCCAGCAGCCCATCAGCTTCAGATACGCAGTATTTT. Translating gives CASSPSASDTQYF.

This clonotype appeared once. Given a much more abundant clone one base away, this may be a read error. The rearrangement links TRBV29-1 to TRBJ2-5, with 7 bases that match TRBD1. Losses at the gene ends were 6 bases for V and 7 bases for J; bases not matched to a gene: 14. Germline V gene sequence: CDR1 SQVTM, CDR2 ANQGSEA. CDR3 length: 14 amino acids. The CDR3 here is CSVLRGQGSGTQYF. CDR3 DNA: TGCAGCGTCCTAAGGGGGCAGGGGAGCGGGACCCAGTACTTC.

Regarding this clonotype: Compared with germline, one end of the junction differs, possibly owing to a read error. The chain combines TRBV6-2 or TRBV6-3 with TRBJ2-2; D might be TRBD2 (6 bases). CDR3 length equals 14 residues. Germline V CDR1 and CDR2: MNHEY, SVGEGT. The CDR3 region is CASSYSSDTGGLFF. The CDR3 bases are TGTGCCAGCAGTTACTCTAGTGACACCGGGGGGCTGTTTTTT.

Turning to this clonotype: A read error is possible here, since a much larger clone lies one base away. This likely comes from a read error, as the CDR3 has no conserved phenylalanine or tryptophan at its end. V and J are TRBV11-2 and TRBJ1-4; no reliable D call. Trimming removed 3 bases at V and 3 bases at J, with 11 bases between. From germline, CDR1 is SGHAT and CDR2 FQNNGV. The CDR3 has 15 residues. DNA for the CDR3: TGTGCCAGCAGCTTGTCCCGCGGACCTAATGAAAAACTGTTTTCT. It yields the protein CASSLSRGPNEKLFS.

A note on this clonotype: A much larger clonotype is one base distant, so this may be a read error. V gene TRBV30 combines with J gene TRBJ1-1; the D is unclear. The CDR3 consists of 11 residues. Germline assignment: CDR1 GTSNPN and CDR2 SVGIG (reference sequence). In nucleotides, the CDR3 is TGTACCTGGAGTTCAAGGGCTGAAGCTTTCTTT. Translation gives CTWSSRAEAFF.